This T cell receptor (beta chain) was identified in a study of OX40 agonist ivuxolimab in advanced cancers. Study summary: Patient treatment consisted of intravenous ivuxolimab administration every 2 weeks at 0.01 to 10 mg/kg. Age averaged about 66 years (range about 20 to 80), and around 78% were male. Study-level findings and limits: Normalized T-cell clonal expansion was also low in a subset of nonresponders.

Produced via immunoSEQ multiplex PCR; TCRdb's table is partial and in-frame only. The sample shows approximately 67,000 clones, about 88% of them seen only once. On this clone itself: Its antigen is not known.

The receptor was derived from an adult with an advanced solid tumor such as melanoma, head and neck, liver or kidney cancer. The material was CD4+ or CD8+ T cells sorted from blood, obtained in a trial of the OX40 agonist ivuxolimab.

The CDR3 DNA sequence: TGCGCCAGCAGCCCCATGCTAGCGGGAGCTTTGGAGCAGTTCTTC. Encoded protein: CASSPMLAGALEQFF. The rearrangement links TRBV5-1 to TRBJ2-1, with 10 nucleotides matching TRBD2. Germline values: CDR1 SGHRS, CDR2 YFSETQ. V lost 4 bases, J lost 10 bases, and 11 bases stayed unmatched. The length of the CDR3 is 15 residues.